A selection of T cell receptor beta chains follows, all from one sample in a study of response to subunit inactivated influenza vaccine. TCRdb passed the RT-PCR reads through MiXCR, listing each CDR3 protein once. The table shows some 850,000 distinct CDR3 sequences, with approximately 18% occurring only once. This specimen was PBMCs from blood, taken less than 6 days after vaccination. These receptors originate from a middle-aged man who received an inactivated influenza vaccine. Each CDR3 is given with its conserved first and last residue. A D gene is named only where the DNA matches it firmly. A clone size is listed for some rows: how often the clone was seen (once, few, many), or a class if it is expanded.

j_gene,len,abundance,d_gene,v_gene,CDR3aa,CDR3nt
TRBJ1-2,15,few,TRBD1,TRBV27,CASRETGGRNYGYTF,TGTGCCAGCAGGGAAACAGGGGGACGGAACTATGGCTACACCTTC
TRBJ2-1,15,-,TRBD2,TRBV9,CASSVAVAGQNEQFF,TGTGCCAGCAGCGTAGCGGTAGCGGGGCAAAATGAGCAGTTCTTC
TRBJ2-2,12,few,-,TRBV6-6,CASPGGTGELFF,TGTGCCAGCCCTGGGGGGACCGGGGAGCTGTTTTTT
TRBJ2-5,11,few,-,TRBV20-1,CSAGSAETQYF,TGCAGTGCTGGGAGCGCGGAGACCCAGTACTTC
TRBJ2-3,18,-,-,TRBV11-1,CASSPESRGADGTDTQYF,TGTGCCAGCAGCCCCGAGAGCCGGGGAGCGGACGGCACAGATACGCAGTATTTT
TRBJ2-5,16,few,TRBD2,TRBV12-3/TRBV12-4,CASSFLAGGVLKTQYF,TGTGCCAGCAGTTTTCTTGCGGGGGGCGTCTTGAAGACCCAGTACTTC
TRBJ2-1,16,many,-,TRBV5-1,CASSYPGDSTGGEQFF,TGCGCCAGCAGCTACCCCGGGGACTCGACGGGTGGGGAGCAGTTCTTC
TRBJ1-5,16,few,TRBD1,TRBV20-1,CSARSGQASSNQPQHF,TGCAGTGCTAGGTCCGGACAGGCGAGCAGCAATCAGCCCCAGCATTTT
TRBJ1-4,13,few,-,TRBV6-5,CASSNRRNEKLFF,TGTGCCAGCAGTAACAGACGTAATGAAAAACTGTTTTTT
TRBJ2-3,18,many,TRBD2,TRBV20-1,CSARGTERGEGSTDTQYF,TGCAGTGCTAGAGGTACCGAGCGGGGAGAGGGGAGCACAGATACGCAGTATTTT
TRBJ2-7,16,few,TRBD1,TRBV28,CASSLTGQGKFSEQYF,TGTGCCAGCAGTCTGACGGGACAGGGAAAATTCAGCGAGCAGTACTTC
TRBJ2-4,18,-,TRBD2,TRBV11-2,CASSLRTSGDVAKNIQYF,TGTGCCAGCAGCCTACGGACTAGCGGAGACGTAGCCAAAAACATTCAGTACTTC
TRBJ2-5,15,few,-,TRBV7-3,CASSPTGQRRETQYF,TGTGCCAGCAGCCCCACGGGCCAGAGGAGGGAGACCCAGTACTTC
TRBJ2-3,18,few,TRBD2,TRBV5-1,CASSLVTSGRPSTDTQYF,TGCGCCAGCAGCTTGGTTACTAGCGGGAGGCCTAGCACAGATACGCAGTATTTT
TRBJ2-2,13,once,-,TRBV28,CASSFSTGGELFF,TGTGCCAGCAGTTTCTCGACGGGCGGGGAGCTGTTTTTT
TRBJ2-1,13,-,-,TRBV28,CASSPPWDNEQFF,TGTGCCAGCAGTCCCCCTTGGGACAATGAGCAGTTCTTC
TRBJ2-1,11,-,-,TRBV30,CAWKMYNEQFF,TGTGCCTGGAAGATGTACAATGAGCAGTTCTTC
TRBJ2-1,13,few,TRBD1,TRBV12-3/TRBV12-4,CASRMGQYNEQFF,TGTGCCAGCAGGATGGGACAGTACAATGAGCAGTTCTTC
TRBJ2-7,14,few,TRBD1,TRBV11-2,CASSPGAGGGEQYF,TGTGCCAGCAGCCCAGGAGCAGGGGGTGGCGAGCAGTACTTC
TRBJ2-5,13,few,-,TRBV20-1,CSATNPPPSSLYF,TGCAGTGCCACTAACCCGCCTCCTAGCAGCCTGTACTTC
TRBJ1-4,14,many,TRBD1,TRBV20-1,CSARDGTANEKLFF,TGCAGTGCTAGAGATGGGACAGCAAATGAAAAACTGTTTTTT
TRBJ2-2,14,-,TRBD2,TRBV6-1,CASLGGTGTGELFF,TGTGCCAGCCTGGGGGGGACCGGCACCGGGGAGCTGTTTTTT
TRBJ2-5,16,few,TRBD2,TRBV6-5,CASSYSTSGRVETQYF,TGTGCCAGCAGTTACTCGACTAGCGGGAGGGTAGAGACCCAGTACTTC
TRBJ2-2,14,-,-,TRBV6-1,CASSEAAFTGELFF,TGTGCCAGCAGTGAAGCGGCATTTACCGGGGAGCTGTTTTTT
TRBJ1-6,14,-,TRBD1,TRBV20-1,CSAPRTGRDSPLHF,TGCAGTGCTCCCAGGACAGGAAGGGATTCACCCCTCCACTTT
TRBJ1-5,13,few,-,TRBV12-3/TRBV12-4,CASSWDQNQPQHF,TGTGCCAGCAGTTGGGACCAAAATCAGCCCCAGCATTTT
TRBJ2-7,14,-,-,TRBV7-9,CASSLGGVENEQYF,TGTGCCAGCAGCTTAGGTGGGGTTGAAAACGAGCAGTACTTC
TRBJ2-3,14,few,-,TRBV10-3,CAIRRDSSTDTQYF,TGTGCCATCAGGAGAGACAGCTCCACAGATACGCAGTATTTT
TRBJ2-3,13,few,-,TRBV11-2,CASRRDPPDTQYF,TGTGCCAGCCGGAGGGACCCCCCAGATACGCAGTATTTT
TRBJ2-7,16,-,-,TRBV12-3/TRBV12-4,CASSPRWTETPYEQYF,TGTGCCAGCAGCCCCAGATGGACGGAGACCCCCTACGAGCAGTACTTC
TRBJ2-5,14,-,-,TRBV20-1,CSAREARLQETQYF,TGCAGTGCTAGAGAAGCCAGGTTACAAGAGACCCAGTACTTC
TRBJ2-2,15,-,-,TRBV20-1,CSARLTSANTGELFF,TGCAGTGCCCGCCTAACGAGCGCGAACACCGGGGAGCTGTTTTTT
TRBJ2-2,15,-,-,TRBV12-3/TRBV12-4,CASSLGRGNTGELFF,TGTGCCAGCAGTTTAGGCAGGGGAAACACCGGGGAGCTGTTTTTT
TRBJ2-5,11,-,-,TRBV13,CASSTGTYKDF,TGTGCCAGCAGCACCGGGACCTATAAGGACTTC
TRBJ2-1,14,few,-,TRBV19,CASSHAGTYNEQFF,TGTGCCAGTAGCCATGCCGGGACATACAATGAGCAGTTCTTC
TRBJ2-3,16,-,-,TRBV9,CASSVDEGGDTDTQYF,TGTGCCAGCAGCGTAGACGAGGGGGGTGACACAGATACGCAGTATTTT
TRBJ2-1,16,few,-,TRBV15,CATSRDRGGSYNEQFF,TGTGCCACCAGCAGAGATAGGGGGGGAAGCTACAATGAGCAGTTCTTC